This TCR beta chain was sequenced for a study of blood T cell repertoires in COVID-19. Study-wide background: COVID-19 samples, acute and convalescent, were from the United States, Italy and Spain. T cells, B-cell-depleted T cells, or PBMCs provided the cDNA or gDNA that served as material.

TCRdb's table, derived via immunoSEQ multiplex PCR, lists solely in-frame clones and lacks some. Of about 87,000 clones listed, over 70% were seen once; the top ten hold approximately 4.4%. The sample was peripheral blood. The source of this sequence is a woman in her forties or fifties with acute or convalescent COVID-19.

The CDR3 spells CASSLIGTGHNEQFF. Here the CDR3 DNA reads TGTGCCAGCAGCTTAATTGGGACAGGCCACAATGAGCAGTTCTTC. The genes are TRBV7-9 and TRBJ2-1; 8 nucleotides agree with TRBD1. The CDR3 sequence is 15 residues long. In germline, CDR1 is SEHNR, CDR2 FQNEAQ (reference sequence). V trimming: 2 bases; J trimming: 5 bases; junction bases outside the gene matches: 5.